This T cell receptor beta chain was observed in a study of a mutant IDH1 vaccine in newly diagnosed glioma. Study context: In weeks 1, 3, 5, 7, 11, 15, 19 and 23, patients were immunized, eight times in all. Of treated patients, about 60% were men and roughly 38% women, averaging roughly 40 years. Every participant had undergone radiotherapy, temozolomide, or both before, and most underwent both. Study-wide findings and caveats: It seemed that pseudoprogression was not linked to changes in the top peripheral T cell clonotypes.

Clones were read by immunoSEQ multiplex PCR, and TCRdb kept only the in-frame ones, dropping some. Of 50,000 to 70,000 clones listed, more than 75% are singletons. Turning to this clone: Its antigen is undetermined.

Time point described: week 23, last vaccination. In the vaccine, a single dose held 300 ug of the mutant IDH1 20-mer peptide, along with topical imiquimod. V was cut by 1 base and J by 2 bases, with 9 bases left in between. Germline CDR1 and CDR2: SGHRS and YFSETQ. The length of the CDR3 is 14 residues. The sample in question was PBMCs, obtained from a glioma patient whose treatment included an IDH1 peptide vaccine. This chain links TRBV5-1 with TRBJ2-5; D may be TRBD1 (5 bases). The clonotype originates from a man aged 40-55 years with glioma. Here the CDR3 reads CASSLQGPQETQYF. CDR3 sequence (DNA): TGCGCCAGCAGCTTGCAGGGTCCGCAAGAGACCCAGTACTTC.